This T cell receptor beta chain appears in the sequencing data of a study of blood T cell repertoires in COVID-19. Adults between about 18 and 89 years of age took part from approximately 24 US areas. Method: immunoSEQ multiplex PCR; TCRdb's copy keeps in-frame clones and lacks some. The sample yields about 350,000 clones, about 90% seen once. Germline V CDR1 and CDR2: MGHDK, SYGVNS. Losses at the gene ends were 4 bases for V and 7 bases for J; bases not matched to a gene: 8. CDR3 length: 15 amino acids. This chain joins TRBV25-1 and TRBJ2-1; the match to TRBD2 covers 9 bases. Material for sequencing was PBMCs or T cells enriched from blood (not recorded which). The TCR originated in a woman in her twenties or thirties who had been exposed to COVID-19. The DNA for the CDR3 is TGTGCCAGCAGTGTATTTGGGCTAGCGGGAAATGAGCAGTTCTTC. This gives the protein CASSVFGLAGNEQFF.